These 25 T cell receptor beta chains were all obtained from the same sample, sequenced in a study of shared clonotypes between healthy human individuals. This table comes from immunoSEQ multiplex PCR, and its TCRdb copy is limited to in-frame clones, with some not included. Of fewer than 350,000 clones in the sample, roughly 84% are singletons; the top ten hold roughly 15%. Sequencing was performed on memory CD8+ T cells sorted from blood. Subset reported: CD45RO+ cells pooled with CCR7-negative TemRA cells. The source is a man aged 18 to 30 in good health.

V and J are TRBV6-5 and TRBJ2-3, with 11 nucleotides matching TRBD2. CDR1 and CDR2 (germline): MNHEY, SVGAGI. Trimming removed 2 bases from V and 1 base from J; junction bases left unmatched: 2. This CDR3 has 16 residues. This CDR3 reads CASSYTLAGGTDTQYF. In DNA form, the CDR3 reads TGTGCCAGCAGTTACACACTAGCGGGGGGCACAGATACGCAGTATTTT.

This rearrangement joins TRBV5-1 to TRBJ2-7, with D possibly TRBD1 on 6 matching bases. Germline lookup yields CDR1 SGHRS and CDR2 YFSETQ. The CDR3 is made up of 15 amino acids. Deletions cut 0 bases from V and 0 bases from J, with 10 bases between. CDR3 DNA sequence: TGCGCCAGCAGCTTGGCCAGGGACAACTCCTACGAGCAGTACTTC. It encodes CASSLARDNSYEQYF.

The rearrangement joins TRBV27 to TRBJ1-1; 8 positions agree with TRBD1. This CDR3 is 16 amino acids long. Germline CDR1 reads MNHEY; CDR2 reads SMNVEV (reference sequence). The V gene end was trimmed by 6 bases and the J gene end by 4 bases; junction bases not matched to a gene: 13. The CDR3 here is CASSADLRQGTTEAFF. As DNA, the CDR3 is TGTGCCAGCAGCGCAGACCTTAGACAGGGGACCACTGAAGCTTTCTTT.

V and J are TRBV27 and TRBJ1-1; 7 bases align to TRBD1. Germline trimming cut 3 bases from V and 2 bases from J; bases unmatched to any gene: 6. The CDR3 totals 15 residues. In germline, CDR1 is MNHEY, CDR2 SMNVEV (reference sequence). The CDR3 reads CASSFTGTVNTEAFF. The CDR3, as DNA: TGTGCCAGCAGTTTTACCGGGACAGTAAACACTGAAGCTTTCTTT.

The V call is TRBV10-3, the J call TRBJ2-7; D gene ambiguous. This CDR3 is built from 13 residues. V was clipped by 2 bases and J by 7 bases, with 12 bases between them. CDR1 is ENHRY, CDR2 SYGVKD, per germline. The CDR3 region has the DNA TGTGCCATCAGTGAGGAGGCTAGAGAAGAGCAGTACTTC. Translating it yields CAISEEAREEQYF.

The V and J genes are TRBV7-2 and TRBJ2-3, with D tentatively TRBD1 (5 bases). The germline V gene has CDR1 SGHTA and CDR2 FQGNSA. Deletions cut 5 bases from V and 2 bases from J, with 17 bases between. This CDR3 spans 16 amino acids. The DNA for the CDR3 is TGTGCCAGCAGCCCTCTAGATGACAGTCACACAGATACGCAGTATTTT. The encoded protein is CASSPLDDSHTDTQYF.

This clone came up many times. The chain joins TRBV5-4 to TRBJ2-7, with 7 bases fitting TRBD1. CDR3 length: 13 amino acids. In germline, CDR1 is SGHNT, CDR2 YYREEE (reference sequence). Losses at the gene ends were 5 bases for V and 5 bases for J; bases not matched to a gene: 7. In DNA, the CDR3 is TGTGCCAGCAGTCTCGACAGGGTGCACGAGCAGTACTTC. Its protein is CASSLDRVHEQYF. The variable domain in full, completed from reference TRBV5-4 and TRBJ2-7, reads ETGVTQSPTHLIKTRGQQVTLRCSSQSGHNTVSWYQQALGQGPQFIFQYYREEENGRGNFPPRFSGLQFPNYSSELNVNALELDDSALYLCASSLDRVHEQYFGPGTRLTVT.

CDR3 nucleotides: TGTGCCAGCAGCTTACAGGGGAGGGGCGAGCAGTACTTC. Amino acid sequence: CASSLQGRGEQYF. The V gene is TRBV7-9, the J gene TRBJ2-7, with D possibly being TRBD2 (7 bases). The CDR3 extends over 13 amino acids. The germline gives CDR1 SEHNR, CDR2 FQNEAQ (reference sequence). Trimming pared 2 bases from V and 6 bases from J, leaving 11 bases between.

This clone was seen more than once but under ten times. The chain recombines TRBV29-1 with TRBJ2-5; 7 positions agree with TRBD2. The germline V gene encodes CDR1 SQVTM and CDR2 ANQGSEA. V lost 7 bases, J lost 4 bases, and 9 bases stayed unmatched. The CDR3 totals 13 residues. CDR3: CSAFWGGRETQYF. The CDR3 region has the DNA TGCAGCGCCTTTTGGGGGGGGAGAGAGACCCAGTACTTC.

This chain links TRBV9 with TRBJ2-1, with D unresolved. There are 17 residues in the CDR3. V was trimmed by 0 bases and J by 0 bases, leaving 13 bases between them. Germline V lookup: CDR1 SGDLS, CDR2 YYNGEE. CDR3 protein: CASSVAHYSSSYNEQFF. The CDR3 DNA sequence: TGTGCCAGCAGCGTAGCCCATTACAGTAGCTCCTACAATGAGCAGTTCTTC.

The V call is TRBV10-2, the J call TRBJ1-2; 7 bases align to TRBD1. V trimming: 8 bases; J trimming: 2 bases; junction bases outside the gene matches: 2. Germline CDR1 reads WSHSY; CDR2 reads SAAADI. CDR3 size: 12 residues. The chain's CDR3 is CASQDRNYGYTF. CDR3 DNA sequence: TGCGCCAGCCAGGACAGGAACTATGGCTACACCTTC.

This chain links TRBV4-3 with TRBJ1-1; D possibly corresponds to TRBD1 (6 bases). The CDR3 sequence is 17 residues long. The ends were cut back, 0 bases at V and 0 bases at J, with 14 bases in the middle. Germline loops: CDR1 LGHNA, CDR2 YSLEER. The CDR3 nucleotides read TGCGCCAGCAGCCAAGATAAGCCAGGGGATCTGAACACTGAAGCTTTCTTT. As protein: CASSQDKPGDLNTEAFF.

This clone is a singleton in its sample. The rearrangement joins TRBV4-1 to TRBJ1-4; D gene unclear. Germline V gene sequence: CDR1 MGHRA, CDR2 YSYEKL. The V end lost 3 bases, the J end lost 5 bases, and 10 bases lay between the germline ends. The CDR3 is made up of 14 amino acids. CDR3 residues: CASSHPGSNEKLFF. DNA for the CDR3: TGCGCCAGCAGCCATCCGGGAAGCAATGAAAAACTGTTTTTT.

The rearrangement joins TRBV9 to TRBJ1-3, with TRBD1 matching over 7 bases. Germline lookup yields CDR1 SGDLS and CDR2 YYNGEE. The V segment lost 7 bases and the J segment 4 bases; nucleotides outside the gene matches: 5. The CDR3 is 13 residues long. Here the CDR3 DNA reads TGTGCCAGCGGGGACAGCGCGGGAAACACCATATATTTT. Protein: CASGDSAGNTIYF.

This clone was recorded once. The chain combines TRBV5-4 with TRBJ2-1; 10 nucleotides agree with TRBD2. CDR3 size: 17 residues. Per the germline V gene, CDR1 is SGHNT and CDR2 is YYREEE (reference sequence). V lost 2 bases to trimming and J lost 2 bases; unmatched junction nucleotides: 7. The CDR3 DNA sequence: TGTGCCAGCAGCTTTCCAAAACTAGCGGGGACCTACAATGAGCAGTTCTTC. It yields the protein CASSFPKLAGTYNEQFF. The whole variable domain, remainder taken from reference TRBV5-4 and TRBJ2-1, is ETGVTQSPTHLIKTRGQQVTLRCSSQSGHNTVSWYQQALGQGPQFIFQYYREEENGRGNFPPRFSGLQFPNYSSELNVNALELDDSALYLCASSFPKLAGTYNEQFFGPGTRLTVL.

The chain carries TRBV10-1 and TRBJ2-5; 7 bases are a match to TRBD1. The CDR3 totals 13 residues. Germline CDR1 is WNHNN and CDR2 is SYGVQD (reference sequence). With V trimmed by 5 bases and J by 4 bases, 4 bases remained unmatched. DNA for the CDR3: TGCGCCAGCAGTAGGGGGCCTCGAGAGACCCAGTACTTC. The encoded protein is CASSRGPRETQYF.

This clone was detected many times. Other nucleotide sequences in the sample specify the same CDR3. V and J are TRBV4-3 and TRBJ2-7, with 11 nucleotides matching TRBD2. Trimming took 0 bases from V and 3 from J; bases not matched to a gene: 1. The length of the CDR3 is 15 residues. Germline V gene sequence: CDR1 LGHNA, CDR2 YSLEER. The CDR3 sequence is CASSQETSGVYEQYF. For the CDR3, the DNA is TGCGCCAGCAGCCAAGAGACTAGCGGGGTCTACGAGCAGTACTTC.

This chain joins TRBV27 and TRBJ2-7; the match to TRBD1 covers 7 bases. V lost 6 bases, J lost 1 base, and 6 bases stayed unmatched. In germline, CDR1 is MNHEY, CDR2 SMNVEV (reference sequence). The CDR3 sequence is 14 residues long. The CDR3 DNA sequence: TGTGCCAGCAGCCAACAGGGGCGGTCCTACGAGCAGTACTTC. Translation: CASSQQGRSYEQYF.

This chain links TRBV28 with TRBJ2-2; D is unclear. V dropped 5 bases and J dropped 3 bases, with 16 bases sitting between them. This CDR3 is built from 16 residues. CDR1 is MDHEN, CDR2 SYDVKM, per germline. CDR3 sequence: CASSLDLEQDTGELFF. The CDR3 DNA follows: TGTGCCAGCAGTCTCGACCTTGAGCAGGACACCGGGGAGCTGTTTTTT. The complete variable domain, with remaining parts taken from reference TRBV28 and TRBJ2-2, reads DVKVTQSSRYLVKRTGEKVFLECVQDMDHENMFWYRQDPGLGLRLIYFSYDVKMKEKGDIPEGYSVSREKKERFSLILESASTNQTSMYLCASSLDLEQDTGELFFGEGSRLTVL.

The chain is built from TRBV6-1 and TRBJ2-7; 7 nucleotides agree with TRBD1. Germline CDR1 MNHNS, CDR2 SASEGT. CDR3 length: 14 amino acids. Unmatched junction bases numbered 7, after V lost 6 bases and J lost 2 bases. CDR3 sequence: CASRGRQGPYEQYF. CDR3 bases: TGTGCCAGCAGGGGGAGACAGGGACCCTACGAGCAGTACTTC.

CDR3 sequence: CASFVRDPWDYGYTF. The CDR3 DNA sequence: TGTGCCAGCTTCGTCCGGGACCCATGGGACTATGGCTACACCTTC. The chain employs TRBV6-1 and TRBJ1-2, with a possible D match to TRBD1 (5 bases). V was trimmed by 8 bases and J by 3 bases, leaving 19 bases between them. The CDR3 consists of 15 residues. Germline-derived CDR1 and CDR2 are MNHNS and SASEGT.

This chain links TRBV4-1 with TRBJ1-4; D might be TRBD1 (5 bases). Germline V gene data show CDR1 as MGHRA and CDR2 as YSYEKL. The CDR3 has 16 amino acids. Deletions cut 0 bases from V and 2 bases from J, with 10 bases between. The CDR3 spells CASSQEGEGTNEKLFF. CDR3 coding DNA: TGCGCCAGCAGCCAAGAGGGGGAAGGGACTAATGAAAAACTGTTTTTT.

This rearrangement joins TRBV7-9 to TRBJ2-7; D not resolved. Germline lookup yields CDR1 SEHNR and CDR2 FQNEAQ (reference sequence). Trimming left V 0 bases short and J 3 bases short, with 9 bases between. The CDR3 totals 14 residues. The CDR3 is CASSLAFRSYEQYF. DNA of the CDR3: TGTGCCAGCAGCTTAGCGTTCCGGAGCTACGAGCAGTACTTC.

The sample holds one count of this clone. The chain couples TRBV5-1 to TRBJ1-1, with a tentative D call TRBD1 (6 bases). The CDR3 has 14 residues. V lost 4 bases, J lost 2 bases, and 12 bases lay in between. CDR1 SGHRS and CDR2 YFSETQ come from the germline V gene. The CDR3 sequence: CASSQRTANTEAFF. As DNA, the CDR3 is TGCGCCAGCAGCCAGAGGACAGCTAACACTGAAGCTTTCTTT. The full variable domain, with the rest looked up from reference TRBV5-1 and TRBJ1-1, is KAGVTQTPRYLIKTRGQQVTLSCSPISGHRSVSWYQQTPGQGLQFLFEYFSETQRNKGNFPGRFSGRQFSNSRSEMNVSTLELGDSALYLCASSQRTANTEAFFGQGTRLTVV.

The rearrangement links TRBV4-1 to TRBJ2-7; TRBD1 is a possible D gene (6 bases). Germline loops: CDR1 MGHRA, CDR2 YSYEKL. The CDR3 is 15 residues long. V shed 1 base and J shed 6 bases, with 16 bases lying between them. DNA for the CDR3: TGCGCCAGCAGCCAAGCACAGGGAAGATATGGCGAGCAGTACTTC. This translates into CASSQAQGRYGEQYF.